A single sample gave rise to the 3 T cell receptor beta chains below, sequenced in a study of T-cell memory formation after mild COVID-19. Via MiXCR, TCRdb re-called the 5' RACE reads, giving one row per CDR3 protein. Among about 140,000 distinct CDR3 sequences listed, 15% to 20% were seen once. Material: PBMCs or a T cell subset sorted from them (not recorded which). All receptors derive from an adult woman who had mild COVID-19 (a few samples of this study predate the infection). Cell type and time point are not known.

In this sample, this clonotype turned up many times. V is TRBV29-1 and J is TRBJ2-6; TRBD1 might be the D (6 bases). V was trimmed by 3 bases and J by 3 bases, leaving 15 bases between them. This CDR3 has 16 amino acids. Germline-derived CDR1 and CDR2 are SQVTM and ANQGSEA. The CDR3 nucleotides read TGCAGCGTTGAGGGGACATCAATCTTTGGGGCCAACGTCCTGACTTTC. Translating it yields CSVEGTSIFGANVLTF. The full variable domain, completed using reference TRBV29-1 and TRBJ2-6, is SAVISQKPSRDICQRGTSLTIQCQVDSQVTMMFWYRQQPGQSLTLIATANQGSEATYESGFVIDKFPISRPNLTFSTLTVSNMSPEDSSIYLCSVEGTSIFGANVLTFGAGSRLTVL.

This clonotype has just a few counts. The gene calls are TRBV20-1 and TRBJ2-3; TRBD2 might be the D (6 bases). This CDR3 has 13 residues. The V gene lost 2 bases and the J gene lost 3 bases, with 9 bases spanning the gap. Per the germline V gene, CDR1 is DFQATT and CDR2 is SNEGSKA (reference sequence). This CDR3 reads CSARFGGTDTQYF. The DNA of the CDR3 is TGCAGTGCTAGATTCGGGGGAACAGATACGCAGTATTTT.

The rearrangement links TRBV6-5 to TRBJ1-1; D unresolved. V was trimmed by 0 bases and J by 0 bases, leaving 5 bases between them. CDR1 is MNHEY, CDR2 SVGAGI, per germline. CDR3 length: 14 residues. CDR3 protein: CASSYSGLNTEAFF. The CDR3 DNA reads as TGTGCCAGCAGTTACTCGGGTTTGAACACTGAAGCTTTCTTT.